A selection of T cell receptor beta chains follows, all from one sample in a study of cytomegalovirus exposure and HLA in healthy donors. Clones were read by immunoSEQ multiplex PCR, and TCRdb kept only the in-frame ones, dropping some. The sample gives roughly 120,000 clones, 74% of which show up once; about 4% is in the top ten. The sequenced sample consisted of PBMCs. All receptors derive from a woman between 35 and 50 years old in good health and CMV-seropositive. CDR3s include the opening cysteine and the closing phenylalanine or tryptophan. A D gene is named only where the DNA matches it firmly. Some rows have no size entry. The others give once, few or many, or a class for an expanded clone.

clone_size j_call v_call d_call cdr3_nt cdr3_aa
NA TRBJ1-6 TRBV6-5 TRBD1 TGTGCCAGCAGTTACTCACAGGGGTCGAATTCACCCCTCCACTTT CASSYSQGSNSPLHF
NA TRBJ2-7 TRBV18 NA TGTGCCAGCTCACCCCCCGGCTGGGGCGGGCAGTACTTC CASSPPGWGGQYF
NA TRBJ2-5 TRBV7-9 NA TGTGCCAGCAGCTTAGGGGTGGGCAAGCAAGAGACCCAGTACTTC CASSLGVGKQETQYF
NA TRBJ2-1 TRBV5-1 NA TGCGCCAGCAGCTTGGTGGGGCCCTCCTACAATGAGCAGTTCTTC CASSLVGPSYNEQFF
NA TRBJ1-4 TRBV30 NA TGTGCCTGGAGTGTAGGAGGTGAAAAACTGTTTTTT CAWSVGGEKLFF
NA TRBJ2-7 TRBV6-5 TRBD1 TGTGCCAGCACCCCGGGACAGACCTACGAGCAGTACTTC CASTPGQTYEQYF
large TRBJ2-3 TRBV7-9 TRBD2 TGTGCCAGCAGCTCCGGACTAGCGGGAGTGGCAGATACGCAGTATTTT CASSSGLAGVADTQYF
NA TRBJ1-6 TRBV2 NA TGTGCCAGCCCATCAGAGGCCAATTCACCCCTCCACTTT CASPSEANSPLHF
NA TRBJ2-3 TRBV11-2 NA TGTGCCAGCAGCTCCCGCCCAGTGAGCACAGATACGCAGTATTTT CASSSRPVSTDTQYF
NA TRBJ2-1 TRBV13 NA TGTGCCAGCAGCTTCTCTAGGGAGGGGGGCCGAGGTGAGCAGTTCTTC CASSFSREGGRGEQFF
few TRBJ1-4 TRBV18 NA TGTGCCAGCTCACCACCACCGGGGGGAGAAAAACTGTTTTTT CASSPPPGGEKLFF
once TRBJ1-6 TRBV15 NA TGTGCCACCAGCAGAGATAGGGGCAGGAGAGATTCACCCCTCCACTTT CATSRDRGRRDSPLHF
few TRBJ2-7 TRBV27 NA TGTGCCAGCAGTTTAGGGGCAGGGTTAGCCTACGAGCAGTACTTC CASSLGAGLAYEQYF
NA TRBJ2-7 TRBV11-2 TRBD1 TGTGCCAGCAGCTTAGGGGGGACAGCCAAAAGCTCCTACGAGCAGTACTTC CASSLGGTAKSSYEQYF
once TRBJ2-2 TRBV5-4 NA TGTGCCAGCAGCTTAAGGGAGGCCGGGGAGCTGTTTTTT CASSLREAGELFF
NA TRBJ1-1 TRBV6-5 NA TGTGCCAGCAGTTACTCGGGGGGAGGCATGAACACTGAAGCTTTCTTT CASSYSGGGMNTEAFF
NA TRBJ2-3 TRBV9 TRBD2 TGTGCCAGCAGCGTAGGGACTAGCCGGTCTAGCACAGATACGCAGTATTTT CASSVGTSRSSTDTQYF
few TRBJ2-1 TRBV6-1 NA TGTGCCAGCAGTGCGAAGGGGACAGGGTTTAGGAGCGGGAGCTACAATGAGCAGTTCTTC CASSAKGTGFRSGSYNEQFF
NA TRBJ2-2 TRBV7-9 NA TGTTCCAGCAGCCCCGTGGGCGGAGAGGGTACCGGGGAGCTGTTTTTT CSSSPVGGEGTGELFF
NA TRBJ1-1 TRBV9 NA TGTGCCAGCAGCCCCCACCCCCGACAGGTTTTGAACACTGAAGCTTTCTTT CASSPHPRQVLNTEAFF
NA TRBJ1-4 TRBV6-1 NA TGTGCCAGCAGTGAACACTACAGGGATAGGAATGAAAAACTGTTTTTT CASSEHYRDRNEKLFF
few TRBJ2-7 TRBV6-1 NA TGTGCCAGCAGTACCACATTGTTAACCTACGAGCAGTACTTC CASSTTLLTYEQYF
NA TRBJ2-2 TRBV5-1 NA TGCGCCAGCGTCGGGAGATCCTCCCCAGGGTCCCCGAACACCGGGGAGCTGTTTTTT CASVGRSSPGSPNTGELFF
few TRBJ1-3 TRBV7-2 NA TGCGCCAGCAGCCAAAGGCACGGGGGTCGGACTGGAAACACCATATATTTT CASSQRHGGRTGNTIYF
NA TRBJ2-7 TRBV2 NA TGTGCCAGCAGTCAGGGCACCTACGAGCAGTACTTC CASSQGTYEQYF
NA TRBJ1-2 TRBV7-3 NA TGTGCCAGCAGCCAAGGACTCCCCCCCCATGGCTACACCTTC CASSQGLPPHGYTF
NA TRBJ1-2 TRBV5-1 NA TGCGCCAGCAGCTTGGTTGGCGGAGATAACTATGGCTACACCTTC CASSLVGGDNYGYTF
NA TRBJ1-2 TRBV2 NA TGTGCCAGCAGTGAAGTAACAGGGTCCTGGATCGATGGCTACACCTTC CASSEVTGSWIDGYTF
NA TRBJ2-3 TRBV6-1 TRBD1 TGTGCCAGCAGCGAACGGCCAGGGGGCGGGGTATTCACAGATACGCAGTATTTT CASSERPGGGVFTDTQYF
NA TRBJ2-7 TRBV5-1 TRBD1 TGCGCCAGCAGCTACCGGGACAGGGGGCTATCCGAGCAGTACTTC CASSYRDRGLSEQYF
few TRBJ1-4 TRBV6-5 TRBD1 TGTGCCAGCAGTTCGACAGGGATCGCTGAAAAACTGTTTTTT CASSSTGIAEKLFF
NA TRBJ2-2 TRBV5-1 TRBD2 TGCGCCAGGGGACTAGCGACATTTTCCGGGGAGCTGTTTTTT CARGLATFSGELFF
few TRBJ2-1 TRBV30 NA TGTGCCTGGGGCCAGGCGCATGAGCAGTTCTTC CAWGQAHEQFF
NA TRBJ2-1 TRBV18 TRBD1 TGTGCCAGCTCCGGGACAGGCTCCTACAATGAGCAGTTCTTC CASSGTGSYNEQFF
once TRBJ1-3 TRBV18 TRBD1 TGTGCCAGCTCACCACGGGACAGGGCCTCTGGAAACACCATATATTTT CASSPRDRASGNTIYF
few TRBJ2-7 TRBV27 TRBD2 TGTGCCAGCAGTCCTCGGGGGCTAGCGGGAGACAGCCTCGAGCAGTACTTC CASSPRGLAGDSLEQYF
NA TRBJ2-2 TRBV27 TRBD2 TGTGCCAGCAGTTTAGGAGGGAGGGACACCGGGGAGCTGTTTTTT CASSLGGRDTGELFF